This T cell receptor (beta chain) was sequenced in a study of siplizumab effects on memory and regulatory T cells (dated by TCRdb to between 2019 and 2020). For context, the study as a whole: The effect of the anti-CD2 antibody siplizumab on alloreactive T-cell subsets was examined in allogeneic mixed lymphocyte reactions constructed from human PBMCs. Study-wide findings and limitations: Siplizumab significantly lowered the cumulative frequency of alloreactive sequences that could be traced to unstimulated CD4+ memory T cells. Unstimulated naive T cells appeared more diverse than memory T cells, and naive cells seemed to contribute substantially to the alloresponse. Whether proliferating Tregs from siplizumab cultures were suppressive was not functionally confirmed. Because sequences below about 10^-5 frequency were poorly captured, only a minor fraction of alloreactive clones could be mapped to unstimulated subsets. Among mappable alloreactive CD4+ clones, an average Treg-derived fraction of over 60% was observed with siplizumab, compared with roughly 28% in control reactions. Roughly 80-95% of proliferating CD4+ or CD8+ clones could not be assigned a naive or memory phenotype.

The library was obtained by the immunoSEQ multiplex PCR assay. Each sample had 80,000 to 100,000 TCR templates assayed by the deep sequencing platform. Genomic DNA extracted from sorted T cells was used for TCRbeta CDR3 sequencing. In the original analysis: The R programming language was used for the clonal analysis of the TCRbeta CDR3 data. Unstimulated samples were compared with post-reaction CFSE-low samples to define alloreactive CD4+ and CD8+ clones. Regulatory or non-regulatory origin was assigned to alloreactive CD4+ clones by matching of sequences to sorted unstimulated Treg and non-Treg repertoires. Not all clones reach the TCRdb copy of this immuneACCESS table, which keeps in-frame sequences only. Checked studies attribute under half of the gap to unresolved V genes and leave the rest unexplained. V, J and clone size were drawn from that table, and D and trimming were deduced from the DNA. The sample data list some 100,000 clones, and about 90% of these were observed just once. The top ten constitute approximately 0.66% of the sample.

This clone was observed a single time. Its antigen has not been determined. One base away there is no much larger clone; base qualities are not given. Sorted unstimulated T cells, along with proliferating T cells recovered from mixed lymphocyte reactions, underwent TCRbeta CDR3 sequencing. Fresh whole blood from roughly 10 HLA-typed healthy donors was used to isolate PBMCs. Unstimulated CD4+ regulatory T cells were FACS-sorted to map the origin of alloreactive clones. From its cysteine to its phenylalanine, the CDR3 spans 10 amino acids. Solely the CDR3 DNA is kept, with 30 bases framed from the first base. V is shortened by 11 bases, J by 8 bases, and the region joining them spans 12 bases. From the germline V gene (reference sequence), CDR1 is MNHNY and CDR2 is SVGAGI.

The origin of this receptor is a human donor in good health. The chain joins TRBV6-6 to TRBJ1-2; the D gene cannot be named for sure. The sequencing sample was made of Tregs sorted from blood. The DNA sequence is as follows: TGTGCCGTCGGGTCCGAAGGCTACACCTTC. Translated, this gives CAVGSEGYTF.